Listed here are 30 T cell receptor beta chains from one sample, sequenced in a study of T cells in Graves' hyperthyroidism and ophthalmopathy. Researchers took RNA transcripts and amplified the TCR beta CDR3 regions from them. The HTBI primer set drove a first-round RT-PCR of the TCR CDR3. TCRdb fed the multiplex PCR reads into MiXCR, producing one record per CDR3 protein. The sample contains roughly 300,000 distinct CDR3 sequences, over 20% of which appear only once. What was sequenced was blood. All receptors derive from a woman aged 45-65 years with Graves' hyperthyroidism.

This clonotype showed up many times. This rearrangement joins TRBV29-1 to TRBJ1-5, with D possibly being TRBD1 (5 bases). V was clipped by 4 bases and J by 0 bases, with 10 bases between them. This CDR3 spans 14 amino acids. From germline, CDR1 is SQVTM and CDR2 ANQGSEA. The CDR3 DNA reads TGCAGCGTTGGTACAGGACATAGCAATCAGCCCCAGCATTTT. Translation: CSVGTGHSNQPQHF.

There are many counts of this clonotype. The gene calls are TRBV12-3 or TRBV12-4 and TRBJ2-1; D possibly corresponds to TRBD2 (6 bases). The CDR3 is made up of 16 amino acids. With 3 bases removed from V and 0 bases from J, the gap between germline ends came to 12 bases. DNA of the CDR3: TGTGCCAGCAGTTTTACTAGCCCCAGCTCCTACAATGAGCAGTTCTTC. This encodes CASSFTSPSSYNEQFF.

This clonotype was observed at least ten times. This chain joins TRBV6-1 and TRBJ2-3; TRBD1 aligns across 8 bases. Trimming cost V 2 bases and J 2 bases; bases outside gene matches: 6. The CDR3 is made up of 16 amino acids. Germline CDR1 and CDR2: MNHNS and SASEGT. The CDR3 nucleotides are TGTGCCAGCAGTGAATGGGACAGGAGTTACACAGATACGCAGTATTTT. The encoded protein is CASSEWDRSYTDTQYF.

In its sample, this clonotype was seen many times. This chain connects TRBV6-1 to TRBJ1-5; no reliable D call. Germline V gives CDR1 MNHNS, CDR2 SASEGT. The CDR3 runs 13 residues. Trimming cost V 2 bases and J 4 bases, with 6 bases left between them. CDR3 sequence (DNA): TGTGCCAGCAGTGAAAATGTGAATCAGCCCCAGCATTTT. It specifies CASSENVNQPQHF.

This clonotype was observed many times. V is TRBV5-1 and J is TRBJ1-2; 7 bases align to TRBD1. With V trimmed by 2 bases and J by 6 bases, 10 bases remained unmatched. Germline V gene lookup returns CDR1 SGHRS and CDR2 YFSETQ. The CDR3 is 15 amino acids. The chain's CDR3 is CASSLTGTEINGYTF. CDR3 in DNA: TGCGCCAGCAGCTTAACCGGGACAGAGATAAATGGCTACACCTTC.

V is TRBV7-3 and J is TRBJ1-1; 9 bases align to TRBD1. The germline V gene encodes CDR1 SGHTA and CDR2 FQGTGA. The CDR3 loop spans 15 amino acids. Trimming took 4 bases from V and 4 from J; bases not matched to a gene: 7. The DNA for the CDR3 is TGTGCCAGCAGCTCACCGACAGGGGGATCCACTGAAGCTTTCTTT. Translating gives CASSSPTGGSTEAFF.

This clonotype appeared many times. V is TRBV5-6 and J is TRBJ1-1; 9 positions agree with TRBD1. Trimming at V came to 7 bases and at J to 4 bases, leaving 14 bases not matched to a gene. Germline V gene lookup returns CDR1 SGHDT and CDR2 YYEEEE. This CDR3 has 16 residues. CDR3 DNA sequence: TGTGCCAGCCAATACAGGGGGCCCAGAGGAGGCACTGAAGCTTTCTTT. This gives the protein CASQYRGPRGGTEAFF.

This clonotype was seen repeatedly, ten times or more. The CDR3 DNA reads TGTGCCAGCAGCCTGGGTGGTAGCGGGAGAAATGAGCAGTTCTTC. It yields the protein CASSLGGSGRNEQFF. This chain joins TRBV6-2 or TRBV6-3 and TRBJ2-1, with 9 bases that match TRBD2. This CDR3 comprises 15 residues. Unmatched junction bases numbered 10, after V lost 6 bases and J lost 7 bases. Germline V lookup: CDR1 MNHEY, CDR2 SVGEGT.

The gene calls are TRBV19 and TRBJ2-2; D may match TRBD1 or TRBD2 (5 bases each). The CDR3 spans 15 residues. V lost 6 bases and J 7 bases, leaving 18 bases between the germline ends. The germline V gene encodes CDR1 LNHDA and CDR2 SQIVND (reference sequence). The DNA of the CDR3 is TGTGCCAGTAGCGCTACCGGGACCGGCGGCGGGGAGCTGTTTTTT. Amino acids: CASSATGTGGGELFF.

This clonotype was counted only a few times. V gene TRBV28 combines with J gene TRBJ1-2; D perhaps matches TRBD1 (5 bases). The germline V gene has CDR1 MDHEN and CDR2 SYDVKM. This CDR3 spans 12 amino acids. Between the trimmed V and J ends, which lost 8 bases and 4 bases, there was a span of 11 bases. The CDR3 region has the DNA TGTGCCAGCGATGCCGGGGGCTATGGCTACACCTTC. This gives the protein CASDAGGYGYTF.

The table lists this clonotype with many counts. The genes are TRBV20-1 and TRBJ2-3, with D possibly being TRBD1 (6 bases). CDR1 DFQATT and CDR2 SNEGSKA come from the germline V gene (reference sequence). The V end lost 5 bases, the J end lost 2 bases, and 8 bases lay between the germline ends. The CDR3 is 12 residues long. In DNA form, the CDR3 reads TGCAGTGCTTGGGACAACACAGATACGCAGTATTTT. This translates into CSAWDNTDTQYF.

CDR3 sequence: CASSPLYWRESGDTQYF. The DNA of the CDR3 is TGTGCCAGCAGCCCTCTGTACTGGCGGGAGAGCGGAGATACGCAGTATTTT. The chain combines TRBV9 with TRBJ2-3; 7 bases fit TRBD2. This CDR3 spans 17 amino acids. J lost 5 bases, V lost 4 bases, and 16 bases had no gene match. In germline, CDR1 is SGDLS, CDR2 YYNGEE.

This clonotype was counted once. The chain recombines TRBV27 with TRBJ1-5; TRBD1 might be the D (5 bases). The V gene lost 3 bases and the J gene lost 2 bases, with 11 bases spanning the gap. Germline CDR1 reads MNHEY; CDR2 reads SMNVEV (reference sequence). The length of the CDR3 is 15 residues. The CDR3 reads CASSFSPQGNQPQHF. The CDR3 DNA sequence: TGTGCCAGCAGTTTTTCCCCACAGGGCAATCAGCCCCAGCATTTT.

This clonotype was recorded a few times. The V call is TRBV5-5, the J call TRBJ1-5, with unresolved D. The CDR3 consists of 17 residues. Germline V gene sequence: CDR1 SGHKS, CDR2 YYEKEE (reference sequence). V lost 1 base and J 4 bases, leaving 18 bases between the germline ends. CDR3 bases: TGTGCCAGCAGCTTGAGGGCTAACCAAAACAAGAATCAGCCCCAGCATTTT. It encodes CASSLRANQNKNQPQHF. The full variable domain, its missing parts supplied by reference TRBV5-5 and TRBJ1-5, is DAGVTQSPTHLIKTRGQQVTLRCSPISGHKSVSWYQQVLGQGPQFIFQYYEKEERGRGNFPDRFSARQFPNYSSELNVNALLLGDSALYLCASSLRANQNKNQPQHFGDGTRLSIL.

This clonotype was detected ten times or more. The chain employs TRBV5-1 and TRBJ2-3, with D perhaps TRBD2 (6 bases). This CDR3 spans 16 amino acids. V lost 0 bases and J lost 3, with 14 bases in between. CDR1 is SGHRS, CDR2 YFSETQ, per germline. The CDR3: CASSLEGSGPTDTQYF. CDR3 DNA sequence: TGCGCCAGCAGCTTGGAGGGTAGCGGCCCTACAGATACGCAGTATTTT.

The chain carries TRBV10-3 and TRBJ1-2; 7 nucleotides match TRBD1. The CDR3 is 14 residues long. Unmatched junction bases numbered 10, after V lost 10 bases and J lost 2 bases. Germline-derived CDR1 and CDR2 are ENHRY and SYGVKD. CDR3 sequence: CATRPTGTNYGYTF. CDR3 DNA: TGTGCCACTAGACCGACAGGGACCAACTATGGCTACACCTTC.

The rearrangement uses TRBV29-1 and TRBJ2-2, with 9 bases fitting TRBD2. The germline V gene has CDR1 SQVTM and CDR2 ANQGSEA. There are 14 residues in the CDR3. After removal of 3 bases from V and 6 bases from J, the junction contained 5 bases not matched to a gene. CDR3 sequence: CSVEYGGGAGELFF. The CDR3 bases are TGCAGCGTTGAGTACGGCGGGGGGGCCGGGGAGCTGTTTTTT.

The chain joins TRBV19 to TRBJ2-3; 13 positions agree with TRBD2. The V gene's germline CDR1 is LNHDA and CDR2 SQIVND (reference sequence). Losses at the gene ends were 5 bases for V and 3 bases for J; bases not matched to a gene: 11. This CDR3 spans 18 amino acids. The chain's CDR3 is CASSPLGLAGELTDTQYF. In DNA form, the CDR3 reads TGTGCCAGTAGTCCTCTCGGACTAGCGGGAGAGTTGACAGATACGCAGTATTTT.

This clonotype occurred many times. The CDR3, as DNA: TGCAGCGTTGAAGGAGATGGGCGCCCACCCGAGGACACTGAAGCTTTCTTT. Translated: CSVEGDGRPPEDTEAFF. The rearrangement uses TRBV29-1 and TRBJ1-1; D is unresolved. The CDR3 length is 17 residues. Trimming removed 1 base at V and 3 bases at J, with 21 bases between. CDR1 is SQVTM and CDR2 is ANQGSEA in the germline V gene.

This clonotype was observed once. V and J are TRBV12-3 or TRBV12-4 and TRBJ1-6; 9 positions match TRBD1. This CDR3 has 16 amino acids. J gave up 7 bases and V 5 bases, and 9 bases lay outside the gene matches. The CDR3: CASSPRDRATNSPLHF. The CDR3 DNA is TGTGCCAGCAGTCCCCGGGACAGGGCTACAAATTCACCCCTCCACTTT.

This chain links TRBV6-5 with TRBJ2-7, with D maybe TRBD1 (6 bases). The ends were cut back, 0 bases at V and 1 base at J, with 13 bases in the middle. Germline loops: CDR1 MNHEY, CDR2 SVGAGI. The CDR3 covers 16 residues. Written as DNA, the CDR3 is TGTGCCAGCAGTTACTCGAGGACAGAAACTTCCTACGAGCAGTACTTC. It yields the protein CASSYSRTETSYEQYF.

For this clonotype: An end of the junction does not agree with germline; a read error may underlie this. The chain joins TRBV7-8 to TRBJ2-7; D gene uncertain. The CDR3 extends over 12 amino acids. Germline values: CDR1 SGHVS, CDR2 FQNEAQ. The CDR3 DNA sequence: TGTGCCAGCAGCTTACGGTCCTACGAGCAGCACTTC. This gives the protein CASSLRSYEQHF.

This clonotype was counted ten times or more. CDR3 DNA sequence: TGCAGTGCTAGCCGAGGACTAGCGGGAGCAGATACGCAGTATTTT. Its translation: CSASRGLAGADTQYF. This chain connects TRBV20-1 to TRBJ2-3, with 13 bases that match TRBD2. The CDR3 consists of 15 residues. Trimming at V came to 3 bases and at J to 4 bases, leaving 4 bases not matched to a gene. CDR1 DFQATT and CDR2 SNEGSKA come from the germline V gene (reference sequence).

On this clonotype itself: With a much larger clone just one base away, this may be a read error. The chain joins TRBV5-1 to TRBJ1-1, with 9 positions matching TRBD1. This CDR3 region has 14 residues. From germline, CDR1 is SGHRS and CDR2 YFSETQ. The CDR3 nucleotides read TGCGCCAGCAGCAACGGACAGGGGAATTCTGAAACTTTCTTT. Its translation: CASSNGQGNSETFF.

Ten or more counts support this clonotype. The chain combines TRBV28 with TRBJ1-3; no clear D. The germline CDR1 and CDR2 sequences are MDHEN and SYDVKM. The CDR3 runs 14 residues. V shed 5 bases and J shed 7 bases, with 15 bases lying between them. CDR3 in amino acids: CASSRPGLGNTIYF. The CDR3 DNA follows: TGTGCCAGCAGTCGACCCGGACTTGGGAACACCATATATTTT. Drawing the rest from reference TRBV28 and TRBJ1-3, the complete variable domain is DVKVTQSSRYLVKRTGEKVFLECVQDMDHENMFWYRQDPGLGLRLIYFSYDVKMKEKGDIPEGYSVSREKKERFSLILESASTNQTSMYLCASSRPGLGNTIYFGEGSWLTVV.

This clonotype has only a few counts. Being one base from a much bigger clone, this may be a read error. The chain uses TRBV7-6 and TRBJ2-7, with D maybe TRBD2 (5 bases). This CDR3 has 13 amino acids. CDR1 and CDR2 (germline): SGHVS, FNYEAQ. CDR3 sequence (DNA): TGTGTCAGCAGCCCGACGCCGGGATACGAGCAGTACTTC. Protein sequence: CVSSPTPGYEQYF.

This clonotype showed up many times. The chain uses TRBV24-1 and TRBJ2-1, with 7 bases that match TRBD2. V shed 3 bases, J shed 3 bases, and the junction held 10 bases outside the gene matches. This CDR3 is 17 amino acids long. CDR1 is KGHDR, CDR2 SFDVKD, per germline. The CDR3: CATSDVRPSGSYNEQFF. CDR3 nucleotide sequence: TGTGCCACCAGTGATGTCCGGCCTAGCGGAAGCTACAATGAGCAGTTCTTC.

The chain links TRBV5-5 to TRBJ2-3; possibly TRBD1 for D (6 bases). There are 17 residues in the CDR3. CDR1 and CDR2 (germline): SGHKS, YYEKEE (reference sequence). The V end was cut by 3 bases, the J end by 2 bases, with 19 bases between. CDR3 sequence: CASSYRHRGINTDTQYF. CDR3 DNA sequence: TGTGCCAGCAGCTATCGGCATAGGGGGATAAACACAGATACGCAGTATTTT.

This clonotype was recorded many times. This chain joins TRBV11-3 and TRBJ2-2; D not certain. This CDR3 comprises 13 residues. The ends were cut back, 3 bases at V and 4 bases at J, with 6 bases in the middle. Germline V CDR1 and CDR2: SGHNT, YENEEA. The CDR3 DNA reads TGTGCCAGCAGCTTCGAAAGCACCGGGGAGCTGTTTTTT. It translates to CASSFESTGELFF.

This chain joins TRBV9 and TRBJ2-1; 10 nucleotides align to TRBD1. CDR3 length: 16 amino acids. V lost 0 bases and J lost 3; bases outside the gene matches: 3. The germline CDR1 and CDR2 sequences are SGDLS and YYNGEE. CDR3 DNA: TGTGCCAGCAGCGTAGAAGGGACAGGGGTCTACAATGAGCAGTTCTTC. Encoded protein: CASSVEGTGVYNEQFF.